The source of this TCR beta chain is a study of post-analysis software for immune sequencing data. Unique-molecular-identifier-tagged TCR beta cDNA libraries were used. A single record per CDR3 protein comes from TCRdb applying MiXCR to the PCR reads. The sample gives hundreds of thousands of distinct CDR3 sequences, around 50% of which show up once; 4.6% is in the top ten. This TCR derives from a girl aged 5-17 years with multiple sclerosis. Sequencing was carried out using blood.

The CDR3 coding sequence is TGTGCCAGCAGCTTAGAACGGGGGCCCCCCTACGAGCAGTACTTC. Residues: CASSLERGPPYEQYF. The J gene is TRBJ2-7, the V gene TRBV7-9; D possibly matches TRBD1 or TRBD2 (6 bases each). V was cut by 1 base and J by 2 bases, with 12 bases left in between. The V gene's germline CDR1 is SEHNR and CDR2 FQNEAQ (reference sequence). The CDR3 sequence is 15 residues long.